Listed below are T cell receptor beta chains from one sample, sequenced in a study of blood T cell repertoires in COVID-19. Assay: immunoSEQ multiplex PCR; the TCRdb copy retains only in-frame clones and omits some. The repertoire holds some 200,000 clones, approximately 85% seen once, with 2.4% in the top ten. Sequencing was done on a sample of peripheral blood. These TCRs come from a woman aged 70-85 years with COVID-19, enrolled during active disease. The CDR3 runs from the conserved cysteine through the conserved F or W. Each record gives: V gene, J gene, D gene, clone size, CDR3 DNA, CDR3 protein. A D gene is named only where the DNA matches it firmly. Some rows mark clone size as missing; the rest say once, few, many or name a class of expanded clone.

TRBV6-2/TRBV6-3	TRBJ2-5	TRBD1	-	TGTGCCAGCAGTTACTCTAGGGGGACAGGTGGCCTGTACTTC	CASSYSRGTGGLYF
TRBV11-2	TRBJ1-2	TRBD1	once	TGTGCCAGCACCCCCCGGGGACAGCCCAACTATGGCTACACCTTC	CASTPRGQPNYGYTF
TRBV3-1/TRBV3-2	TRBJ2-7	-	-	TGTGCCAGCAGCCAAGGGACTACCCGGGGGTACGAGCAGTACTTC	CASSQGTTRGYEQYF
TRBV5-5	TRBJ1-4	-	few	TGTGCCAGCAGCCTGACCCCGACAGCCCTTAATGAAAAACTGTTTTTT	CASSLTPTALNEKLFF
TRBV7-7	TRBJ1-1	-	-	TGTGCTAGCAGCCCGGGAGGGTTTGGCACTGAAGCTTTCTTT	CASSPGGFGTEAFF
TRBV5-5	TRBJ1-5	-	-	TGTGCCAGCAGAAGGGACATGAGCAATCAGCCCCAGCATTTT	CASRRDMSNQPQHF
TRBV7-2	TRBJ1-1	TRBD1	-	TGTGCCAGCAGCTTCGGACAGGGGGGTACTGAAGCTTTCTTT	CASSFGQGGTEAFF
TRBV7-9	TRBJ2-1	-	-	TGTGCCAGCAGCTTTTTGGCCAATGAGCAGTTCTTC	CASSFLANEQFF
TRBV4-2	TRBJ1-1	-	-	TGTGCCAGCAGCCAAGAGTTGGACAGACAAGCTTTCTTT	CASSQELDRQAFF
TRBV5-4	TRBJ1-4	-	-	TGTGCCAGCAGTTCCAAAACTGGGGGGGCAGGTGAAAAACTGTTTTTT	CASSSKTGGAGEKLFF
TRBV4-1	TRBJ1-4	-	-	TGCGCCAGCAGCCAAGCACTCACCGGTGAAAAACTGTTTTTT	CASSQALTGEKLFF
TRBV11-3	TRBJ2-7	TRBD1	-	TGTGCCAGCAGCTTAGATTCGGACAGGGTCTACGAGCAGTACTTC	CASSLDSDRVYEQYF
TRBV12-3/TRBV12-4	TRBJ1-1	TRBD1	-	TGTGCCAGCACCCTCGGACAGGGAGTAGCTTTCTTT	CASTLGQGVAFF
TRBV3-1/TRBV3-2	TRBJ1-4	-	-	TGTGCCAGCAGCCAAGGCAGGAGGGTATTAGCAACTAATGAAAAACTGTTTTTT	CASSQGRRVLATNEKLFF
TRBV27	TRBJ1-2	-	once	TGTGCCAGCAGCACCCTCAGAGGGGGGGTAGATGGCTACACCTTC	CASSTLRGGVDGYTF
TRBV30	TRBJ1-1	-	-	TGTGCCTGGAGTTTTGGGGGGGGAGAAGCTTTCTTT	CAWSFGGGEAFF
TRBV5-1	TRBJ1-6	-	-	TGCGCCAGCAGCTTGTGGTTAATACAGGGCTCCTATAATTCACCCCTCCACTTT	CASSLWLIQGSYNSPLHF
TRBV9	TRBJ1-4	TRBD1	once	TGTGCCAGCAGCTCAAGTGTAGGGACAGCTAATGAAAAACTGTTTTTT	CASSSSVGTANEKLFF
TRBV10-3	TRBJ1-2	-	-	TGTGCCATCAGTGGAGGGCTTGAATATGGCTACACCTTC	CAISGGLEYGYTF
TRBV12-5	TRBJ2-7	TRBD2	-	TGTGCTAGTGGGGGCCGGGGGGTCTCCTACGAGCAGTACTTC	CASGGRGVSYEQYF
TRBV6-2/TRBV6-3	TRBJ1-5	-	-	TGTGCCAGCAGTTACCTTCGGTCAGGGGATCAGCCCCAGCATTTT	CASSYLRSGDQPQHF
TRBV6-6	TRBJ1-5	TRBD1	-	TGTGCCAGCAGCCTGGACCGGGACAGGGGCAATCAGCCCCAGCATTTT	CASSLDRDRGNQPQHF
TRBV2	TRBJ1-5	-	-	TGTGCCAGCATCGGGGGTACGGGTCAGCCCCAGCATTTT	CASIGGTGQPQHF
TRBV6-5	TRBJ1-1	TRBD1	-	TGTGCCAGCGGAGGACAGGGGAACACTGAAGCTTTCTTT	CASGGQGNTEAFF
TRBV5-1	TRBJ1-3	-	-	TGCGCCAGCAGCTTGCGTACAGGGTTGACTGGAAACACCATATATTTT	CASSLRTGLTGNTIYF
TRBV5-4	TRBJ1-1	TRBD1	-	TGTGCCAGCGGGCAGGGGGCGGTGGTAAAGTTT	CASGQGAVVKF
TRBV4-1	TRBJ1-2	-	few	TGCGCCAGCAGTCGTGCCGGGGTAGTGGATGGCTACACCTTC	CASSRAGVVDGYTF
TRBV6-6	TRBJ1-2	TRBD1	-	TGTGCCACTCGGACAGGGGGGAACTATGGCTACACCTTC	CATRTGGNYGYTF
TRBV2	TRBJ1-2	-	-	TGTGCCAGCAGTTTACAGGCCTTAAACTATGGCTACACCTTC	CASSLQALNYGYTF
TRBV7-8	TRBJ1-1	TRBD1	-	TGTGCCAGCAGCAAACAGGGGGCGCCGGCAGCTTTCTTT	CASSKQGAPAAFF
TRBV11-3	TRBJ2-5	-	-	TGTGCCAGCAGCTTAGCTGCGTCGGAGACCCAGTACTTC	CASSLAASETQYF
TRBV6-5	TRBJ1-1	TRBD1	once	TGTGCCAGCAAATGGACAGGGGATACTGAAGCTTTCTTT	CASKWTGDTEAFF
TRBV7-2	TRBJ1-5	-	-	TGTGCCAGCAGCTTACAGGGTGGCCAGCCCCAGCATTTT	CASSLQGGQPQHF
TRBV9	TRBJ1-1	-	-	TGTGCCAGCAGCATGCGTGGGGGGGTGAACACTGAAGCTTTCTTT	CASSMRGGVNTEAFF
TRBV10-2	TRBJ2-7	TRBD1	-	TGCGCCAGCAGCTCCGGGACAGGGGGATCGGTGATCTACGAGCAGTACTTC	CASSSGTGGSVIYEQYF
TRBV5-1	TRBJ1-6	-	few	TGCGCCAGCAGCCCGGGGCAGGGGAATTCACCCCTCCACTTT	CASSPGQGNSPLHF
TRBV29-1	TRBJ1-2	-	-	TGCAGCGTTCCCGGCGGTGGCTACACCTTC	CSVPGGGYTF
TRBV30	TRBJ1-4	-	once	TGTGCCTGGAGTGGACCGATACGGGGTGAAAAACTGTTTTTT	CAWSGPIRGEKLFF
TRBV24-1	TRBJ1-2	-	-	TGTGCCACCAGTGATTTAGAGGTTAACTATGGCTACACCTTC	CATSDLEVNYGYTF
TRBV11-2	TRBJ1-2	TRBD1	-	TGTGCCAGCAGCTTAGATAGGGGGACAGGCGGTGGCTACACCTTC	CASSLDRGTGGGYTF
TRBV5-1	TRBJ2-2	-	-	TGCGCCAGCAGCTTGGGACAGACCGGGGAGCTGTTTTTT	CASSLGQTGELFF
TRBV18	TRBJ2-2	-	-	TGTGCCAGCTCACCACCGATACAGGGTAACACCGGGGAGCTGTTTTTT	CASSPPIQGNTGELFF
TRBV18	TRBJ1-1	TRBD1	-	TGTGCCAGCTCACCTGACAGGGTAAACACTGAAGCTTTCTTT	CASSPDRVNTEAFF
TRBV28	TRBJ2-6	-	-	TGTGCCAGCAGTTCCACAGTAGAATTCTCTGGGGCCAACGTCCTGACTTTC	CASSSTVEFSGANVLTF
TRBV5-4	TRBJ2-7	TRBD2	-	TGTGCCAGCAGCTTGGGACTAGCGGTAACATACGAGCAGTACTTC	CASSLGLAVTYEQYF
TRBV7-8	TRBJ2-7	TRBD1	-	TGTGCCAGCAGTCCTGACAGGGGGAGAACCTACGAGCAGTACTTC	CASSPDRGRTYEQYF